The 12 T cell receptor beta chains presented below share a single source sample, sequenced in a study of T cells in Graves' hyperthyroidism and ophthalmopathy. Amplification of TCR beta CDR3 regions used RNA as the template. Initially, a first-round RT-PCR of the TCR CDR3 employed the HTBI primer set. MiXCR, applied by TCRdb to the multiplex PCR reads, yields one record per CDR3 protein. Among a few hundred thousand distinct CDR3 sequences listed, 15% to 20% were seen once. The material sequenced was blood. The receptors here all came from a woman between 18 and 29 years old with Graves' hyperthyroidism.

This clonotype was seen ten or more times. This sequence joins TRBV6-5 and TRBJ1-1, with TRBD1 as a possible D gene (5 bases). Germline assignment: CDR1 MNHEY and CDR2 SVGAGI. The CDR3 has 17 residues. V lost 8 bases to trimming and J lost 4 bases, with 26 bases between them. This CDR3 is CASSYSSGGTRGTEAFF. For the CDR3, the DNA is TGTGCCAGCTCCTACTCCAGTGGGGGGACCCGTGGCACTGAAGCTTTCTTT.

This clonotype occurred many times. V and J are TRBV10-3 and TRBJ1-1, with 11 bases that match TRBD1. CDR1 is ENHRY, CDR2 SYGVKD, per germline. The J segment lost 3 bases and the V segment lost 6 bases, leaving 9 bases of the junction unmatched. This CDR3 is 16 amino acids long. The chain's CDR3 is CAISTGQGAGDTEAFF. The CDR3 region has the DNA TGTGCCATCAGCACAGGACAGGGGGCAGGGGACACTGAAGCTTTCTTT.

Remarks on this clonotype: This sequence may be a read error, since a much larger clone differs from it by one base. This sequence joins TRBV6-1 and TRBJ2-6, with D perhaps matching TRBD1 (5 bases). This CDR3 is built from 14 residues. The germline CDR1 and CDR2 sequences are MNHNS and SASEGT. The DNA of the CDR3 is TGTTCCAGCAGGGAATTCTCTGGGGCCAACGTCCTGACTTTC. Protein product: CSSREFSGANVLTF.

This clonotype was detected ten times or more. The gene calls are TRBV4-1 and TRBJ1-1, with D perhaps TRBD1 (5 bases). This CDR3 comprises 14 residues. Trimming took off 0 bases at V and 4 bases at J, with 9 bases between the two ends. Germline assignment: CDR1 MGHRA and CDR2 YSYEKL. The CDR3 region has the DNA TGCGCCAGCAGCCAAGACAGGGATGGCACTGAAGCTTTCTTT. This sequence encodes CASSQDRDGTEAFF.

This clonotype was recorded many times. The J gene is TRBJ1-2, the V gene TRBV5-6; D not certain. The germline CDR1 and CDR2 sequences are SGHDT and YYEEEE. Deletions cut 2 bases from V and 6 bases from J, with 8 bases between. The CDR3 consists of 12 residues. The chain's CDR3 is CASSFTDNGYTF. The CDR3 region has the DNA TGTGCCAGCAGCTTCACGGATAATGGCTACACCTTC.

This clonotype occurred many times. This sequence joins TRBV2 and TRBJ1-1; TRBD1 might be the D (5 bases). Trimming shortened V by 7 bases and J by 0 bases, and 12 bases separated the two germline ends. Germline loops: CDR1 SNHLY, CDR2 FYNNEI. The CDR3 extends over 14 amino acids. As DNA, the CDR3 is TGTGCCAGCACCCACCGGGACGTGAACACTGAAGCTTTCTTT. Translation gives CASTHRDVNTEAFF.

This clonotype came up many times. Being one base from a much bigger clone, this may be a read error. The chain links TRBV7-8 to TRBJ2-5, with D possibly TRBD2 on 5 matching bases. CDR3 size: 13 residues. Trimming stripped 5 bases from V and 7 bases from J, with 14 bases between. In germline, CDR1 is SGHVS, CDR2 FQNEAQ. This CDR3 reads CASSLISVGTQYF. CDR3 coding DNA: TGTGCCAGCAGCCTCATTAGCGTGGGGACCCAGTACTTC.

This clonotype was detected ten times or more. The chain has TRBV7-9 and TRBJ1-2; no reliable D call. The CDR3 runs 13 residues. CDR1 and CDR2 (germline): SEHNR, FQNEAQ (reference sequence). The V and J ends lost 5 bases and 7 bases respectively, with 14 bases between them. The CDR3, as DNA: TGTGCCAGCAGCCGCGAGGAGTGGGGTGGCTACACCTTC. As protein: CASSREEWGGYTF.

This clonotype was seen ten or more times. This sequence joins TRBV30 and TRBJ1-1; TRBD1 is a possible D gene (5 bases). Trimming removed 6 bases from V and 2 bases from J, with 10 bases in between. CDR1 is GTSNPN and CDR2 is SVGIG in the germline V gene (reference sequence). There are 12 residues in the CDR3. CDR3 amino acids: CACGTPNTEAFF. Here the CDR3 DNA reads TGTGCCTGCGGGACCCCTAACACTGAAGCTTTCTTT.

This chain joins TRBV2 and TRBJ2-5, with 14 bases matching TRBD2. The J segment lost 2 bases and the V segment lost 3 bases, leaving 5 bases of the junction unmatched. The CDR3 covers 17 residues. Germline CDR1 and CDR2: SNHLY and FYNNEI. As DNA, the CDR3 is TGTGCCAGCAGTGACCTACGACTAGCGGGAGGGCAAGAGACCCAGTACTTC. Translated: CASSDLRLAGGQETQYF.

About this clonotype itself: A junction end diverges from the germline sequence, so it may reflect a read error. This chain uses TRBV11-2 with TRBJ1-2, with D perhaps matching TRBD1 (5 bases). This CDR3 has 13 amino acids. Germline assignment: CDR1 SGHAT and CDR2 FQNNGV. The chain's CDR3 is CASSLDAPTGDHF. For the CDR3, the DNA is TGTGCCAGCAGCTTAGATGCCCCCACAGGAGACCACTTC.

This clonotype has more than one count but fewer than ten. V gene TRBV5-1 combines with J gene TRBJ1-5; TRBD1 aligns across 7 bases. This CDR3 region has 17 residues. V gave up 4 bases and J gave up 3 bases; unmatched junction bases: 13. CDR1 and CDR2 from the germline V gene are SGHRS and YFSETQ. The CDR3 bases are TGCGCCAGCAGCCCGGGGACAGCTTCTCCATTCAATCAGCCCCAGCATTTT. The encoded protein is CASSPGTASPFNQPQHF.